Sequencing of this T cell receptor (beta chain) was carried out in a study of beta chain features in type 1 diabetes. Whole-study context: All of the samples together had roughly 110 million sorted cells examined.

The isolated RNA, all of it, was reverse transcribed, so expressed TCRB transcripts were what got sequenced. Method: immunoSEQ multiplex PCR; TCRdb's copy keeps in-frame clones and lacks some. Of 250,000 to 350,000 clones listed, about 15% are singletons. The germline V gene encodes CDR1 MGHRA and CDR2 YSYEKL. The CDR3 length is 16 residues. The trim removed 7 bases at V and 5 bases at J, leaving 17 bases unmatched. Study-wide points: In all four CD4+ subsets, TCRB CDR3 length was significantly, moderately reduced in type 1 diabetes. Any HLA type influence on TCRB rearrangement was left unresolved here. When VDJ junctions were examined, type 1 diabetes patients showed fewer insertions and more deletions.

Points on this clone: No antigen is known for it.

The collection from each donor was one heparinised blood draw averaging roughly 0.12 L. Sequencing input: naive CD4+ T cells from blood. The clonotype originates from a man aged 18-30 years with type 1 diabetes. The chain joins TRBV4-1 to TRBJ2-7; 7 bases align to TRBD2. The CDR3 DNA reads TGCGCCAGCACTAAGGAGTGGCGGGGGTCTTCAAACGAGCAGTACTTC. Translation: CASTKEWRGSSNEQYF.